The TCR beta chain under discussion was sequenced for a study of blood T cells in healthy people across ages. Germline CDR1 and CDR2: DFQATT and SNEGSKA (reference sequence). CDR3 length: 13 amino acids. The trim removed 1 base at V and 4 bases at J, leaving 2 bases unmatched. Together with a sample-barcoded 5' primer, a J-beta primer mix was included in a second PCR lasting about 7 to 12 cycles. TCRdb re-derived calls from the 5' RACE reads in MiXCR, one entry per CDR3 protein. The sample lists about 690,000 distinct CDR3 sequences, roughly 41% occurring once. The source is a man aged 80 or over in good health. V usage is TRBV20-1 and J usage is TRBJ2-3, with 7 positions matching TRBD2. The sequenced sample consisted of blood. CDR3 residues: CSARVAGADTQYF. The CDR3 DNA is TGCAGTGCTAGAGTTGCGGGAGCAGATACGCAGTATTTT.